This record concerns one T cell receptor (beta chain) sequence. Which antigen it targets is not known. Qualities for individual bases were not recorded, and no much larger clone is one base off. The immunoSEQ Assay, a bias-controlled multiplex PCR, was used to amplify TCRbeta CDR3 regions from genomic DNA. Per the original workflow: Within the assay, amplification of reference gene primers was used to estimate how many nucleated cells each sample contained. To quantify the absolute abundance of each unique TCRbeta CDR3 rearrangement, sequence reads were collapsed and filtered. For each sample, productive Simpson clonality was calculated as the square root of Simpson's diversity index across productive rearrangements. TCRdb carries this immuneACCESS record with in-frame sequences only. Its versions omit some clonotypes, under half of them owing to an unresolved V gene in the studies checked, with the rest unexplained. The V and J calls and clone size are taken from that table; D and trimming were inferred from the DNA. The sample contains fewer than 350,000 clones, 80% to 95% of them found a single time. The ten most abundant clones make up approximately 7.5% of the sample.

The sample is drawn from a study of blood T cell repertoires in COVID-19 (dated by TCRdb to 2020 to 2022). As for the study more broadly: The collaborator samples originated in the United States, Italy and Spain and spanned the acute and convalescent phases of COVID-19. Deeply sampled blood TCRbeta repertoires from subjects exposed to, actively infected with, or recovered from COVID-19 were included in the dataset. A freely available public database, intended as a resource for researchers studying the immune response to SARS-CoV-2, is where the repertoires were released. The samples were drawn from two sources: the first 160 participants of the ongoing ImmuneRACE study, and over 1,000 subjects contributed by 6 global collaborators. A de-identified subject ID, COVID-19 status, age in years and sex were almost always included in the sample metadata. HLA class I and class II types, where available, came from metadata supplied by the sample provider rather than from assay-based typing. The material from the prospective study consisted of cDNA or gDNA derived from T cells, B-cell-depleted T cells, or PBMCs. Findings and caveats that apply to the study as a whole: The amount of clinical and demographic metadata varied by source and participant and was provided uncurated.

At one collaborating source in Seattle, patients were enrolled during active infection and were followed longitudinally through the course of disease. The collaborating institutions used their own protocols to collect whole blood in K2EDTA tubes. For TCRbeta analysis, collaborators shipped samples in one of three forms: frozen whole blood, isolated PBMCs, or DNA extracted from either of those sample types. CDR1 LNHDA and CDR2 SQIVND were looked up in the germline V gene (reference sequence). Trimmed from V: 3 bases; trimmed from J: 0 bases; junction bases lacking a gene match: 11. Inclusive of the bounding cysteine and phenylalanine, the CDR3 is 18 residues long. The read is trimmed to its CDR3 DNA, 54 bases read in frame from base 1.

The specimen sequenced was peripheral blood. Recombination linked TRBV19 to TRBJ1-5; TRBD1 aligns with 7 central bases. This TCR derives from a woman younger than 45 with COVID-19, enrolled during active disease. The bases read TGTGCCAGTAGTATCGGGACAGAGAATCTTTATAGCAATCAGCCCCAGCATTTT. This yields the protein CASSIGTENLYSNQPQHF.